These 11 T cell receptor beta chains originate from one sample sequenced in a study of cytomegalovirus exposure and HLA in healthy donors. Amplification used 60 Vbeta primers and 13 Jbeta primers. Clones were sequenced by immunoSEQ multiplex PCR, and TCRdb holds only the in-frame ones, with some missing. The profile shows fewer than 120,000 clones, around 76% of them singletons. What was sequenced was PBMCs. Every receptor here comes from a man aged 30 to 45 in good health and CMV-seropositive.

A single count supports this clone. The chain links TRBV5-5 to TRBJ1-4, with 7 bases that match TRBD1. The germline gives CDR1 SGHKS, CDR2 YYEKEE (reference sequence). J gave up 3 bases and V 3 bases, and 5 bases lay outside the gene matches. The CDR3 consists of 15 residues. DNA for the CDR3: TGTGCCAGCAGCTCCCCACAGGGGTCTAATGAAAAACTGTTTTTT. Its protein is CASSSPQGSNEKLFF.

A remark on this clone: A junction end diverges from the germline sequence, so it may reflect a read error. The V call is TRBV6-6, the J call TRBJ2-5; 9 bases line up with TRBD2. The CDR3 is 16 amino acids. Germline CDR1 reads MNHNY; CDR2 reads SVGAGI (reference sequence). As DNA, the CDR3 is TGTGCCAGTAGTTCGCGGGGGGGAACAGGAAGAAGAACCCAGTACTTC. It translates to CASSSRGGTGRRTQYF.

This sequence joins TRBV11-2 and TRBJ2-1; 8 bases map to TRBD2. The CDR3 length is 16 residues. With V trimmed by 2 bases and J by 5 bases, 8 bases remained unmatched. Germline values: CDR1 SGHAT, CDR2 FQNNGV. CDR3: CASSLFSGGVNNEQFF. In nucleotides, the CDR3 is TGTGCCAGCAGCTTATTCTCGGGGGGGGTTAACAATGAGCAGTTCTTC.

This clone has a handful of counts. CDR3 in amino acids: CASSTSVTYNEQFF. Written as DNA, the CDR3 is TGCGCCAGCAGCACGAGCGTAACCTACAATGAGCAGTTCTTC. The chain is built from TRBV5-1 and TRBJ2-1; D unclear. Germline V gene sequence: CDR1 SGHRS, CDR2 YFSETQ. V gave up 4 bases and J gave up 2 bases, with 10 bases separating them. CDR3 length equals 14 residues.

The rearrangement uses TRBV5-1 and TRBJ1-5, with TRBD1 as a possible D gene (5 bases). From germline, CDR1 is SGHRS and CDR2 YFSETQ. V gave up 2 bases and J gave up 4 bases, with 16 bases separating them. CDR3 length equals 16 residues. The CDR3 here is CASSLGVGDWNQPQHF. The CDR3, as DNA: TGCGCCAGCAGCTTAGGGGTGGGGGACTGGAATCAGCCCCAGCATTTT.

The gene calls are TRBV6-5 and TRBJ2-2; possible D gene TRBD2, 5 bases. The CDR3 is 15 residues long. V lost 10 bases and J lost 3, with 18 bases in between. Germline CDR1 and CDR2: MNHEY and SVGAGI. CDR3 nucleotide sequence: TGTGCCACCAACCGCGGGCTAGACCACACCGGGGAGCTGTTTTTT. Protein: CATNRGLDHTGELFF.

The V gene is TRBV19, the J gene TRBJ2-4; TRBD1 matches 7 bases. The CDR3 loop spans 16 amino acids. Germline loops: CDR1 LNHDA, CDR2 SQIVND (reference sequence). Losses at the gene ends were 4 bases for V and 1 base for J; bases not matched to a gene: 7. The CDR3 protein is CASSTPSTGAKNIQYF. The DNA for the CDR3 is TGTGCCAGTAGTACCCCTTCGACAGGGGCCAAAAACATTCAGTACTTC.

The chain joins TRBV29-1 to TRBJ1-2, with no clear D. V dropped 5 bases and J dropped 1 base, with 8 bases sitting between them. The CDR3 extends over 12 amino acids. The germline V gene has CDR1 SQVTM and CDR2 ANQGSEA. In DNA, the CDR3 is TGCAGCGTTATGGCAGATAACTATGGCTACACCTTC. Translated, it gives CSVMADNYGYTF. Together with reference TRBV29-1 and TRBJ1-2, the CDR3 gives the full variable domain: SAVISQKPSRDICQRGTSLTIQCQVDSQVTMMFWYRQQPGQSLTLIATANQGSEATYESGFVIDKFPISRPNLTFSTLTVSNMSPEDSSIYLCSVMADNYGYTFGSGTRLTVV.

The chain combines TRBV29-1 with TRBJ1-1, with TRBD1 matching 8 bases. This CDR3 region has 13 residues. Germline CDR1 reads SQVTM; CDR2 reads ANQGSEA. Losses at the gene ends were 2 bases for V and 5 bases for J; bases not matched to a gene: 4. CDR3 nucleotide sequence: TGCAGCGTTGAAACGACAGGGGTGACTGAAGCTTTCTTT. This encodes CSVETTGVTEAFF.

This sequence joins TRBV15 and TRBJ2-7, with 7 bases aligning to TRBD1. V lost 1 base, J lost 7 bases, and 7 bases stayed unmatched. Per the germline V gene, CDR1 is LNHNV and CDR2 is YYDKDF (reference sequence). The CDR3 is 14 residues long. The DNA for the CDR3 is TGTGCCACCAGCAGAGCAGAGGGGGCGTGGGAGCAGTACTTC. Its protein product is CATSRAEGAWEQYF.

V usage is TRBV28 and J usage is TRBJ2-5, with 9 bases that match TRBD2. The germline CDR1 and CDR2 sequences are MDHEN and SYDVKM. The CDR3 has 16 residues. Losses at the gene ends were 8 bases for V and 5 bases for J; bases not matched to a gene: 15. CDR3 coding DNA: TGTGCCAGCCGGTTGGCGGTAGCGGGGGTTCATGAGACCCAGTACTTC. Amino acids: CASRLAVAGVHETQYF.